What follows describes a single T cell receptor beta chain. Trimming at V came to 3 bases and at J to 4 bases, leaving 2 bases not matched to a gene. Germline CDR1 KGHSH, CDR2 LQKENI. The CDR3 is 13 residues long. These data come from a study of blood T cell repertoires in COVID-19. Study in general: Sites across the United States, Italy and Spain contributed samples from acute and convalescent COVID-19.

Data came from immunoSEQ multiplex PCR; TCRdb stores just in-frame clones and leaves some out. The sample carries about 140,000 clones, over 75% recorded once. The chain employs TRBV18 and TRBJ1-2; 7 bases are a match to TRBD1. This clonotype originated in a man aged 50-59 years with acute or convalescent COVID-19. Sequenced: peripheral blood. The CDR3 sequence is CASSPDRAYGYTF. CDR3 nucleotides: TGTGCCAGCTCACCCGACAGGGCCTATGGCTACACCTTC.